These 3 T cell receptor beta chains originate from one sample sequenced in a study of control samples from healthy donors and cancer patients. Profiled with immunoSEQ multiplex PCR; TCRdb holds only in-frame clones, not every one. The sample gives around 67,000 clones, approximately 89% of which show up once; around 5.5% is in the top ten. Sequenced sample: PBMCs. Receptors originate from a man in his sixties with colorectal cancer.

This chain connects TRBV5-4 to TRBJ1-6; 8 bases are shared with TRBD1. The CDR3 has 16 residues. The germline V gene encodes CDR1 SGHNT and CDR2 YYREEE (reference sequence). With V trimmed by 4 bases and J by 6 bases, 9 bases remained unmatched. The CDR3 region has the DNA TGTGCCAGCAGCCTTCTCTCGGGACAGGTTAATTCACCCCTCCACTTT. Protein: CASSLLSGQVNSPLHF.

This clone was seen a handful of times. The chain uses TRBV7-2 and TRBJ1-2, with no clear D. Germline assignment: CDR1 SGHTA and CDR2 FQGNSA. Trimming left V 4 bases short and J 3 bases short, with 18 bases between. This CDR3 is 16 amino acids long. CDR3 amino acids: CASSSTFLRKDYGYTF. CDR3 in DNA: TGTGCCAGCAGCTCAACCTTTTTAAGAAAGGACTATGGCTACACCTTC.

CDR3: CASSLGTGQNIQYF. The DNA of the CDR3 is TGTGCCAGCAGCTTAGGGACGGGACAGAACATTCAGTACTTC. V gene TRBV11-2 combines with J gene TRBJ2-4; TRBD1 matches at 7 bases. V lost 1 base and J lost 7; bases outside the gene matches: 4. This CDR3 has 14 amino acids. Germline assignment: CDR1 SGHAT and CDR2 FQNNGV.